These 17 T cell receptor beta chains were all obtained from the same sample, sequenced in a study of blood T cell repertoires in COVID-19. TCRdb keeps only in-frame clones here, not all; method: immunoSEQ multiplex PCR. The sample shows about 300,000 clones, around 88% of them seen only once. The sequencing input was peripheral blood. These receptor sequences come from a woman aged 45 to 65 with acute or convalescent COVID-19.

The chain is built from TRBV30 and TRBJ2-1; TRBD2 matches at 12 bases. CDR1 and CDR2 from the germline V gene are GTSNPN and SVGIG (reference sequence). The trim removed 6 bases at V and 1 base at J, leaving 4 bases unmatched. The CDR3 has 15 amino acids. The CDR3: CACPSGRGSYNEQFF. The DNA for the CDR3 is TGTGCCTGTCCTAGCGGGAGGGGGTCCTACAATGAGCAGTTCTTC.

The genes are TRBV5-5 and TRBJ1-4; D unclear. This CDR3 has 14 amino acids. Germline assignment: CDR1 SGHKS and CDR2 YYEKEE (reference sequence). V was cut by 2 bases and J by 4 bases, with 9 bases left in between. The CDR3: CASSFTGDNEKLFF. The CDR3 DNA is TGTGCCAGCAGCTTTACGGGTGATAATGAAAAACTGTTTTTT.

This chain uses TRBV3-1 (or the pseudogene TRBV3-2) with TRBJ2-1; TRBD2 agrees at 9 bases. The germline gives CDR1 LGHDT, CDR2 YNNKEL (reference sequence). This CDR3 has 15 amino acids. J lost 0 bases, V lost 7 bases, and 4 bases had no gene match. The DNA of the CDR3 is TGTGCCAGCATACTAGCGGGTAGCTCCTACAATGAGCAGTTCTTC. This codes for CASILAGSSYNEQFF.

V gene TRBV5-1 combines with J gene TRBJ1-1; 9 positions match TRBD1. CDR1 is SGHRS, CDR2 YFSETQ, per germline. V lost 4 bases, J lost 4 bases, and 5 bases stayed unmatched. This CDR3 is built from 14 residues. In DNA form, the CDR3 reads TGCGCCAGCAGCCTGGGACAGGGTATCACTGAAGCTTTCTTT. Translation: CASSLGQGITEAFF.

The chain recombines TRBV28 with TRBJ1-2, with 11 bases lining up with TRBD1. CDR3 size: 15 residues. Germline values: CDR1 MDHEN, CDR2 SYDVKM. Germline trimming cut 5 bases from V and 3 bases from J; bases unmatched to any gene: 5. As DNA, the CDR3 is TGTGCCAGCAGTCGCGGACAGGGGGCGGACTATGGCTACACCTTC. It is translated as CASSRGQGADYGYTF.

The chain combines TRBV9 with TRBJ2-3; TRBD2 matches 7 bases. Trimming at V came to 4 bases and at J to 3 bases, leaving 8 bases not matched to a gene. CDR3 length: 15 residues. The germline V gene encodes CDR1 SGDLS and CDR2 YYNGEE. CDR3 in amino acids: CASSTSYGRTDTQYF. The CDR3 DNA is TGTGCCAGCAGCACGAGCTACGGGAGGACAGATACGCAGTATTTT.

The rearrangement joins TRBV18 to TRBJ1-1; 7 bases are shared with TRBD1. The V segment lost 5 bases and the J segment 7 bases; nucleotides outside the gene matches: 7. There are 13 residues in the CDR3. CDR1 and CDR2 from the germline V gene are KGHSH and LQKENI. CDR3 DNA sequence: TGTGCCAGCTCAACAGGGGATTACAATGAAGCTTTCTTT. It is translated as CASSTGDYNEAFF.

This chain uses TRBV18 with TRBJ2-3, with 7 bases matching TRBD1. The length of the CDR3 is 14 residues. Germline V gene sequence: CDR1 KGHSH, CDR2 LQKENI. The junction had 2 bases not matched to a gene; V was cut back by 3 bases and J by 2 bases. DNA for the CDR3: TGTGCCAGCTCACCGGGACAGACCACAGATACGCAGTATTTT. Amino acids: CASSPGQTTDTQYF. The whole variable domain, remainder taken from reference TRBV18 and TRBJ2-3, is NAGVMQNPRHLVRRRGQEARLRCSPMKGHSHVYWYRQLPEEGLKFMVYLQKENIIDESGMPKERFSAEFPKEGPSILRIQQVVRGDSAAYFCASSPGQTTDTQYFGPGTRLTVL.

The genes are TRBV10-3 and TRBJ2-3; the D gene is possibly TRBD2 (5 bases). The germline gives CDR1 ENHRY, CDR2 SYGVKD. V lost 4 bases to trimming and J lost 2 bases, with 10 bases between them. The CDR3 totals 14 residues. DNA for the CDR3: TGTGCCATCAGTGGAGGGAGCCTCACAGATACGCAGTATTTT. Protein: CAISGGSLTDTQYF.

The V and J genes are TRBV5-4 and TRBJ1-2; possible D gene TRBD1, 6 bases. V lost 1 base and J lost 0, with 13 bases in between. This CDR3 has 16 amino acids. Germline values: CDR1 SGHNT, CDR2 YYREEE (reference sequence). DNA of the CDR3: TGTGCCAGCAGCTTGCCAGGGGTAGGAGCTAACTATGGCTACACCTTC. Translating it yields CASSLPGVGANYGYTF.

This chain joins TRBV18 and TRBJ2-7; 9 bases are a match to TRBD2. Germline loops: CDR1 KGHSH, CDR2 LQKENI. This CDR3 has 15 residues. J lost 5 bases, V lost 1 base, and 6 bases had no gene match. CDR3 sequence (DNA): TGTGCCAGCTCACCACTTGCGGGAGGGCCAGACGAGCAGTACTTC. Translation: CASSPLAGGPDEQYF.

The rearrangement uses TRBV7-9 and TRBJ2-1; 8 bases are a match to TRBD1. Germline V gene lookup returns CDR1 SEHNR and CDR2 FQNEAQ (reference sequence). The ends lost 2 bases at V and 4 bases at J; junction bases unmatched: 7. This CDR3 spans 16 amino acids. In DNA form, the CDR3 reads TGTGCCAGCAGCTTACGATCCGGGACAGGTTACAATGAGCAGTTCTTC. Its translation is CASSLRSGTGYNEQFF.

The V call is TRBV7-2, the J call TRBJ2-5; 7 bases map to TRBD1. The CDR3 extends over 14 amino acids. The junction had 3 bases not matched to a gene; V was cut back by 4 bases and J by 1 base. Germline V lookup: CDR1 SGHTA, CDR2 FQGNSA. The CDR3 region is CASSSGTAQETQYF. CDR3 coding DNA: TGTGCCAGCAGCTCGGGGACAGCCCAAGAGACCCAGTACTTC.

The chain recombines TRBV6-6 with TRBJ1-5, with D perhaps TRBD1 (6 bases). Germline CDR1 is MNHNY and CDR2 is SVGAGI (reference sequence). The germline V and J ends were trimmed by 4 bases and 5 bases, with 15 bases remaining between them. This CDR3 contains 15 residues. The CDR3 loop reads CASSSSTGLDQPQHF. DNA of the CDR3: TGTGCCAGCAGTTCCTCTACAGGGTTAGATCAGCCCCAGCATTTT.

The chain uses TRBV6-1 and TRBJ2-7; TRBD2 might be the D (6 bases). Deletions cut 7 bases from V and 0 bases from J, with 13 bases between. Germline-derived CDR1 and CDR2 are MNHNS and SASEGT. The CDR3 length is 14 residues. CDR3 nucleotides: TGTGCCAGCAAACACCGGGACTCCTCCTACGAGCAGTACTTC. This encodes CASKHRDSSYEQYF.

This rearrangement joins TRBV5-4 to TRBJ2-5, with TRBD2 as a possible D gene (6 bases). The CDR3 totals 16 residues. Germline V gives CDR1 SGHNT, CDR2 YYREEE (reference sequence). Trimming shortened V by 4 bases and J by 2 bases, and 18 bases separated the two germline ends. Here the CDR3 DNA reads TGTGCCAGCAGCCCAGGACGGCGACTAGAGCAAGAGACCCAGTACTTC. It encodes CASSPGRRLEQETQYF.

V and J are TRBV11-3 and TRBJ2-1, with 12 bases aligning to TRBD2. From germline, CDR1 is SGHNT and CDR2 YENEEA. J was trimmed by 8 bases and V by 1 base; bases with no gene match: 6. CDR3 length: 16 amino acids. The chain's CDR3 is CASSLGLAGVDDEQFF. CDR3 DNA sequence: TGTGCCAGCAGCTTAGGACTAGCGGGAGTTGACGATGAGCAGTTCTTC.